This passage covers 26 T cell receptor beta chains from one sample sequenced in a study of molecular identifiers for immune sequencing clone quantification. TCRdb ran MiXCR on the PCR reads and lists one entry per CDR3 protein. The sample holds hundreds of thousands of distinct CDR3 sequences, 15% to 20% seen once. Sequenced material: naive CD8+ T cells from blood, with Jurkat cell RNA spiked in. Subset: FACS-sorted CD8+CD4-CCR7+CD45RA+ naive T cells. Receptor source: a human donor in good health. Some libraries in this study had Jurkat cell RNA spiked in.

This clonotype has a count of ten or more. This sequence joins TRBV5-1 and TRBJ1-1; D not resolved. Trimming took off 0 bases at V and 0 bases at J, with 6 bases between the two ends. CDR3 size: 14 residues. From germline, CDR1 is SGHRS and CDR2 YFSETQ. CDR3 protein: CASSLAPMNTEAFF. DNA for the CDR3: TGCGCCAGCAGCTTGGCCCCCATGAACACTGAAGCTTTCTTT. Combining the CDR3 with reference TRBV5-1 and TRBJ1-1 gives the whole variable domain KAGVTQTPRYLIKTRGQQVTLSCSPISGHRSVSWYQQTPGQGLQFLFEYFSETQRNKGNFPGRFSGRQFSNSRSEMNVSTLELGDSALYLCASSLAPMNTEAFFGQGTRLTVV.

This clonotype was observed a handful of times. This chain uses TRBV2 with TRBJ2-5; D is perhaps TRBD1 (6 bases). The CDR3 is made up of 15 amino acids. The germline V gene encodes CDR1 SNHLY and CDR2 FYNNEI. The V gene lost 2 bases and the J gene lost 1 base, with 11 bases spanning the gap. The CDR3 DNA reads as TGTGCCAGCAGTGAAAAGAGGGGGAGCCAAGAGACCCAGTACTTC. Encoded protein: CASSEKRGSQETQYF.

Many counts were recorded for this clonotype. The chain couples TRBV12-3 or TRBV12-4 to TRBJ2-3; D remains unclear. This CDR3 has 15 residues. Between the trimmed V and J ends, which lost 6 bases and 4 bases, there was a span of 17 bases. The CDR3 region has the DNA TGTGCCAGCAGCCCCGGGTCTGCTATCGCAGATACGCAGTATTTT. The encoded protein is CASSPGSAIADTQYF.

This clonotype was counted ten times or more. The chain links TRBV11-2 to TRBJ1-2; D unclear. CDR1 and CDR2 from the germline V gene are SGHAT and FQNNGV. This CDR3 region has 12 residues. V lost 1 base to trimming and J lost 6 bases, with 6 bases between them. The CDR3 region is CASSLVGDGYTF. In nucleotides, the CDR3 is TGTGCCAGCAGCTTAGTAGGCGATGGCTACACCTTC.

This clonotype was counted only a few times. The V call is TRBV19, the J call TRBJ2-7, with D hard to call. The germline CDR1 and CDR2 sequences are LNHDA and SQIVND (reference sequence). With 5 bases removed from V and 0 bases from J, the gap between germline ends came to 11 bases. This CDR3 is built from 14 residues. Written as DNA, the CDR3 is TGTGCCAGTAGTCCCCTAACCCCCTCCTACGAGCAGTACTTC. The encoded protein is CASSPLTPSYEQYF.

Concerning this clonotype itself: At one of its ends the junction is not consistent with the germline gene, which may arise from a read error. This sequence joins TRBV4-1 and TRBJ2-7; 9 positions agree with TRBD2. Looked up from germline, CDR1 is MGHRA and CDR2 is YSYEKL. CDR3 length: 15 amino acids. The CDR3 protein is CACSQIAGETYEQYF. The DNA of the CDR3 is TGCGCCTGCAGCCAAATAGCGGGGGAGACCTACGAGCAGTACTTC.

This clonotype was recorded at least ten times. The chain recombines TRBV20-1 with TRBJ2-7; 7 bases match TRBD1. This CDR3 has 15 residues. The germline gives CDR1 DFQATT, CDR2 SNEGSKA (reference sequence). The trim removed 6 bases at V and 0 bases at J, leaving 11 bases unmatched. The CDR3 DNA reads TGCAGTGCCCAAGGGGGCCTACTTCTCTCCTACGAGCAGTACTTC. Its translation: CSAQGGLLLSYEQYF.

This clonotype has a handful of counts. This chain links TRBV13 with TRBJ2-6; D is perhaps TRBD1 (5 bases). The germline V gene has CDR1 PRHDT and CDR2 FYEKMQ (reference sequence). With 5 bases removed from V and 2 bases from J, the gap between germline ends came to 10 bases. The CDR3 has 15 residues. CDR3 nucleotide sequence: TGTGCCAGCAGCGAAACGGACACTGGGGCCAACGTCCTGACTTTC. As protein: CASSETDTGANVLTF.

This clonotype was seen a few times. The rearrangement links TRBV7-9 to TRBJ2-3, with TRBD2 matching over 7 bases. There are 18 residues in the CDR3. Trimming removed 3 bases from V and 3 bases from J; junction bases left unmatched: 15. CDR1 is SEHNR, CDR2 FQNEAQ, per germline (reference sequence). This chain's CDR3 is CASSLVPGGGVETDTQYF. The DNA of the CDR3 is TGTGCCAGCAGCTTGGTCCCTGGCGGGGGAGTTGAGACAGATACGCAGTATTTT.

This clonotype was seen many times. V gene TRBV4-3 combines with J gene TRBJ2-3, with no clear D. This CDR3 spans 15 amino acids. Germline lookup yields CDR1 LGHNA and CDR2 YSLEER. Trimming pared 0 bases from V and 2 bases from J, leaving 9 bases between. The CDR3 nucleotides are TGCGCCAGCAGCCAAGATAAACTTTCCACAGATACGCAGTATTTT. Translated, it gives CASSQDKLSTDTQYF.

This clonotype was counted ten times or more. The J gene is TRBJ2-3, the V gene TRBV7-9, with D perhaps being TRBD1 or TRBD2 (5 bases each). CDR1 and CDR2 (germline): SEHNR, FQNEAQ (reference sequence). The V end was cut by 3 bases, the J end by 3 bases, with 16 bases between. The CDR3 sequence is 16 residues long. The CDR3 loop reads CASSFLSWGSTDTQYF. The DNA for the CDR3 is TGTGCCAGCAGCTTCCTCAGTTGGGGGTCTACAGATACGCAGTATTTT. Supplemented by reference TRBV7-9 and TRBJ2-3, the full variable domain reads DTGVSQNPRHKITKRGQNVTFRCDPISEHNRLYWYRQTLGQGPEFLTYFQNEAQLEKSRLLSDRFSAERPKGSFSTLEIQRTEQGDSAMYLCASSFLSWGSTDTQYFGPGTRLTVL.

The chain is built from TRBV7-9 and TRBJ2-1, with TRBD2 as a possible D gene (5 bases). V dropped 1 base and J dropped 5 bases, with 15 bases sitting between them. Germline CDR1 SEHNR, CDR2 FQNEAQ (reference sequence). The CDR3 runs to 16 residues. Here the CDR3 reads CASSLGGGRSNNEQFF. The CDR3 nucleotides read TGTGCCAGCAGCTTAGGAGGAGGTCGTAGCAACAATGAGCAGTTCTTC.

At least ten counts were recorded for this clonotype. This sequence joins TRBV9 and TRBJ1-1, with a weak D call TRBD1 (5 bases). V shed 1 base and J shed 4 bases, with 11 bases lying between them. The CDR3 consists of 14 residues. Germline V lookup: CDR1 SGDLS, CDR2 YYNGEE. CDR3 residues: CASSVWGESTEAFF. The CDR3 DNA reads as TGTGCCAGCAGCGTATGGGGCGAGAGCACTGAAGCTTTCTTT.

This clonotype was counted many times. The rearrangement links TRBV20-1 to TRBJ2-2, with D perhaps assigned TRBD1 or TRBD2 (7 bases each). CDR3 size: 14 residues. Germline CDR1 reads DFQATT; CDR2 reads SNEGSKA (reference sequence). CDR3: CSSWGEGATGELFF. The CDR3 DNA follows: TGCAGCTCTTGGGGGGAGGGGGCCACCGGGGAGCTGTTTTTT.

This clonotype was seen a few times. The chain has TRBV6-5 and TRBJ1-1; the D is unclear. This CDR3 comprises 12 residues. Trimming left V 8 bases short and J 5 bases short, with 12 bases between. Germline CDR1 is MNHEY and CDR2 is SVGAGI. The CDR3 DNA is TGTGCCAGCGTTAGGGCAGGTACTGAAGCTTTCTTT. Translation gives CASVRAGTEAFF.

Concerning this clonotype: This clone may be a read error of a much larger clone one base away. The V and J genes are TRBV12-3 or TRBV12-4 and TRBJ2-5; TRBD1 might be the D (6 bases). This CDR3 is built from 13 residues. The CDR3 DNA is TGTGCCAGCAGCTTACAGGGAACAGAGATCCAGTACTTC. Amino acids: CASSLQGTEIQYF.

As concerns this clonotype: It may be a read error: a sequence one base away is much more abundant. The V and J genes are TRBV6-2 or TRBV6-3 and TRBJ2-1, with D perhaps TRBD1 or TRBD2 (5 bases each). The V gene lost 7 bases and the J gene lost 6 bases, with 22 bases spanning the gap. The CDR3 covers 16 residues. CDR1 is MNHEY, CDR2 SVGEGT, per germline. The CDR3 sequence is CASKGPRDARCNEQFF. In DNA, the CDR3 is TGTGCCAGCAAAGGTCCCCGGGACGCTCGCTGCAATGAGCAGTTCTTC.

This clonotype appeared a few times. The gene calls are TRBV20-1 and TRBJ2-1; no definite D call. The V gene's germline CDR1 is DFQATT and CDR2 SNEGSKA (reference sequence). The CDR3 runs to 14 residues. Trimming took off 0 bases at V and 7 bases at J, with 13 bases between the two ends. The DNA of the CDR3 is TGCAGTGCTAGAGATCGGCTAGTCGATAATGAGCAGTTCTTC. Translating it yields CSARDRLVDNEQFF.

This clonotype occurred a few times. At one end, the junction sequence differs from germline, possibly due to a read error. Here the CDR3 reads CGVEDVDRGSGNTIYF. CDR3 in DNA: TGCGGCGTTGAAGATGTGGACAGGGGGTCTGGAAACACCATATATTTT. The V gene is TRBV29-1, the J gene TRBJ1-3, with 10 bases aligning to TRBD1. Germline lookup yields CDR1 SQVTM and CDR2 ANQGSEA. The CDR3 consists of 16 residues.

The chain combines TRBV19 with TRBJ2-7; TRBD1 agrees at 10 bases. CDR1 LNHDA and CDR2 SQIVND come from the germline V gene (reference sequence). The CDR3 length is 17 residues. V shed 3 bases, J shed 7 bases, and the junction held 15 bases outside the gene matches. CDR3 protein: CASSIRWDRGEAREQYF. As DNA, the CDR3 is TGTGCCAGTAGTATCCGATGGGACAGGGGAGAGGCGAGGGAGCAGTACTTC.

The chain links TRBV19 to TRBJ2-2; 7 bases align to TRBD2. Trimming took 1 base from V and 3 from J; bases not matched to a gene: 2. CDR3 length: 15 amino acids. Germline CDR1 is LNHDA and CDR2 is SQIVND (reference sequence). For the CDR3, the DNA is TGTGCCAGTAGTATAGGGACTAGTTACACCGGGGAGCTGTTTTTT. It is translated as CASSIGTSYTGELFF.

In the case of this clonotype: Given a much more abundant clone one base away, this may be a read error. This sequence joins TRBV29-1 and TRBJ2-7; D is uncertain. Germline CDR1 reads SQVTM; CDR2 reads ANQGSEA. Trimming stripped 4 bases from V and 3 bases from J, with 16 bases between. The CDR3 is 14 residues long. CDR3 loop: CSVVERAKGYEQYF. For the CDR3, the DNA is TGCAGCGTTGTAGAACGGGCCAAGGGCTACGAGCAGTACTTC.

This clonotype was found many times. The CDR3 DNA is TGTGCCAGCAGCTTAGAGGGATCCCGTTGGCAAGAGACCCAGTACTTC. It specifies CASSLEGSRWQETQYF. J is TRBJ2-5 and V is TRBV7-6; D is ambiguous. This CDR3 has 16 residues. V lost 1 base to trimming and J lost 2 bases, with 14 bases between them. Germline CDR1 SGHVS, CDR2 FNYEAQ.

As regards this clonotype: A read error may produce the germline difference seen at one junction end. The chain has TRBV6-1 and TRBJ2-7, with D tentatively TRBD1 (6 bases). This CDR3 is 15 amino acids long. CDR1 and CDR2 (germline): MNHNS, SASEGT. CDR3 amino acids: CASSEGHGLVYEQHF. Here the CDR3 DNA reads TGTGCCAGCAGTGAGGGACACGGTTTGGTCTACGAGCAGCACTTC.

As concerns this clonotype: One junction end disagrees with the germline gene, perhaps due to a read error. This chain uses TRBV27 with TRBJ2-5; D is perhaps TRBD2 (5 bases). This CDR3 is 14 amino acids long. CDR1 and CDR2 from the germline V gene are MNHEY and SMNVEV (reference sequence). The CDR3 region is CVSSLWAGQETQYF. The CDR3 DNA reads as TGTGTCAGCAGTTTATGGGCGGGCCAAGAGACCCAGTACTTC.

This clonotype has ten or more counts. This chain links TRBV10-3 with TRBJ2-7; the D gene is possibly TRBD1 (6 bases). Germline CDR1 is ENHRY and CDR2 is SYGVKD. CDR3 length: 16 residues. Trimming took 0 bases from V and 3 from J, leaving 15 bases between them. CDR3 protein: CAISESETGFNYEQYF. The CDR3 DNA sequence: TGTGCCATCAGTGAGTCCGAAACAGGGTTCAACTACGAGCAGTACTTC.